This is a list of T cell receptor beta chains from one sample in a study of CD8 T cells in ankylosing spondylitis. Using its own MiXCR run on the 5' RACE reads, TCRdb lists one record per CDR3 protein. This table holds around 890,000 distinct CDR3 sequences, 12% found once. The sequenced material came from blood, either unsorted or a sorted T cell fraction (not recorded which). The origin of the receptors is a male donor with ankylosing spondylitis. The CDR3 runs from the conserved cysteine through the conserved F or W. D genes are given only for firm matches. The size entry is marked missing in some rows and otherwise reads once, few, many or a size class.

d_call,v_call,clone_size,j_call,cdr3_aa,cdr3_nt
NA,TRBV2,NA,TRBJ1-5,CASSVQFNQPQHF,TGTGCCAGCAGTGTACAGTTCAATCAGCCCCAGCATTTT
NA,TRBV28,many,TRBJ1-5,CASSSTRGYQPQHF,TGTGCCAGCAGTTCGACGAGGGGGTATCAGCCCCAGCATTTT
NA,TRBV12-3/TRBV12-4,few,TRBJ2-1,CASSFLTSYNEQFF,TGTGCCAGCAGTTTTTTGACTAGTTACAATGAGCAGTTCTTC
NA,TRBV2,NA,TRBJ2-7,CASRYAPEQYF,TGTGCCAGCAGATACGCTCCCGAGCAGTACTTC
NA,TRBV6-1,NA,TRBJ2-7,CASTALVGNEQYF,TGTGCCAGCACCGCCCTGGTAGGGAACGAGCAGTACTTC
NA,TRBV20-1,NA,TRBJ2-7,CSGAGSSYEQYF,TGCAGTGGGGCGGGGAGCTCCTACGAGCAGTACTTC
NA,TRBV4-3,few,TRBJ2-3,CASSQESRRFLALTDTQYF,TGCGCCAGCAGCCAAGAGTCACGCAGGTTCCTGGCCCTTACAGATACGCAGTATTTT
TRBD2,TRBV20-1,few,TRBJ2-3,CSARTSGGHKDTQYF,TGCAGTGCCAGGACTAGCGGGGGCCATAAGGATACGCAGTATTTT
NA,TRBV10-3,NA,TRBJ1-1,CAISTGVRNTEAFF,TGTGCCATCTCGACAGGCGTCCGGAACACTGAAGCTTTCTTT
TRBD2,TRBV6-2/TRBV6-3,many,TRBJ2-7,CASSPPRLAGAIYEQYF,TGTGCCAGCAGTCCACCCAGACTAGCGGGGGCTATCTACGAGCAGTACTTC
NA,TRBV6-1,few,TRBJ1-2,CASSPTLGTSISGYTF,TGTGCCAGCAGCCCAACCCTAGGGACTTCGATATCAGGCTACACCTTC
NA,TRBV6-1,NA,TRBJ2-3,CASAKSVGSTQYF,TGTGCCAGCGCCAAAAGTGTGGGAAGTACGCAGTATTTT
TRBD1,TRBV25-1,many,TRBJ2-7,CASSEATGGYEQYF,TGTGCCAGCAGTGAAGCTACAGGGGGCTACGAGCAGTACTTC
NA,TRBV9,NA,TRBJ1-5,CASSVEGFQPQHF,TGTGCCAGCAGCGTAGAGGGTTTTCAGCCCCAGCATTTT
NA,TRBV5-1,NA,TRBJ2-5,CASTPFRDGKETQYF,TGCGCCAGCACGCCGTTCAGGGACGGTAAAGAGACCCAGTACTTC
TRBD2,TRBV29-1,many,TRBJ2-7,CSVVASGIYEQYF,TGCAGCGTTGTCGCTAGCGGAATCTACGAGCAGTACTTC
TRBD1,TRBV4-2,NA,TRBJ2-2,CASSPPTGYGGELFF,TGTGCCAGCAGCCCGCCGACAGGGTACGGCGGGGAGCTGTTTTTT
NA,TRBV7-2,few,TRBJ2-5,CASSPKEQRETQYF,TGTGCCAGCAGCCCCAAAGAGCAAAGAGAGACCCAGTACTTC
TRBD2,TRBV5-4,NA,TRBJ2-1,CASSPGGAQMSNEQFF,TGTGCCAGCAGCCCCGGGGGGGCGCAGATGTCCAATGAGCAGTTCTTC
NA,TRBV12-3/TRBV12-4,many,TRBJ1-6,CASSFEDSYNSPLHF,TGTGCCAGCAGTTTTGAAGATTCCTATAATTCACCCCTCCACTTT
TRBD1,TRBV6-2/TRBV6-3,few,TRBJ1-5,CASSYFQDRGHYSNQPQHF,TGTGCCAGCAGTTACTTCCAGGACAGGGGGCATTATAGCAATCAGCCCCAGCATTTT
TRBD2,TRBV7-2,NA,TRBJ2-1,CASSSSGGENEQFF,TGTGCCAGCAGCTCCTCCGGGGGGGAAAATGAGCAGTTCTTC
NA,TRBV20-1,few,TRBJ2-3,CSAESGLGTDTQYF,TGCAGTGCTGAAAGCGGCCTCGGCACAGATACGCAGTATTTT
NA,TRBV20-1,NA,TRBJ2-3,CSAFLIRGSTDTQYF,TGCAGTGCTTTTCTGATCAGGGGAAGCACAGATACGCAGTATTTT
TRBD1,TRBV20-1,few,TRBJ1-2,CSALKTGVTNYGYTF,TGCAGTGCATTAAAGACAGGGGTAACTAACTATGGCTACACCTTC
NA,TRBV5-1,few,TRBJ1-4,CASSSTGTRNEKLFF,TGCGCCAGCAGCTCTACCGGGACTCGGAACGAAAAACTGTTTTTT
NA,TRBV4-2,NA,TRBJ1-1,CASSQDQGRGEAFF,TGTGCCAGCAGCCAAGATCAGGGTCGTGGTGAAGCTTTCTTT
NA,TRBV28,many,TRBJ2-7,CASRSSYEQYF,TGTGCCAGCAGGTCCAGCTACGAGCAGTACTTC
TRBD2,TRBV19,NA,TRBJ2-6,CASSIGVAGNSGANVLTF,TGTGCCAGTAGTATCGGGGTAGCGGGGAACTCTGGGGCCAACGTCCTGACTTTC
NA,TRBV6-1,NA,TRBJ1-3,CASKQGAYGNTIYF,TGTGCCAGCAAACAAGGGGCTTATGGAAACACCATATATTTT
NA,TRBV10-3,many,TRBJ2-2,CAIGQNTGELFF,TGTGCCATCGGGCAGAACACCGGGGAGCTGTTTTTT
NA,TRBV5-1,NA,TRBJ1-1,CASSHYRESNTEAFF,TGCGCCAGCAGCCACTACAGGGAATCTAACACTGAAGCTTTCTTT
NA,TRBV20-1,many,TRBJ1-6,CSARDDRSDSPLHF,TGCAGTGCTAGAGATGACAGGTCCGATTCACCCCTCCACTTT
NA,TRBV6-1,NA,TRBJ1-6,CASSHRGNSPLHF,TGTGCCAGCAGTCATAGGGGTAATTCACCCCTCCACTTT
NA,TRBV2,NA,TRBJ2-1,CASGTESLDEQFF,TGTGCCAGTGGGACTGAGTCGTTGGATGAGCAGTTCTTC
TRBD1,TRBV5-1,many,TRBJ1-6,CASSSGQGQGSPLHF,TGCGCCAGCAGCTCTGGACAGGGGCAGGGTTCACCCCTCCACTTT
TRBD2,TRBV12-3/TRBV12-4,many,TRBJ2-3,CASSLESGAVDTQYF,TGTGCCAGCAGCCTAGAGAGCGGGGCCGTAGATACGCAGTATTTT